This TCR beta chain was captured by sequencing in a study of blood T cell repertoires in COVID-19. Study details: T cells, B-cell-depleted T cells, or PBMCs provided the cDNA or gDNA that served as material.

Germline V gene lookup returns CDR1 MNHEY and CDR2 SVGAGI. The V and J ends lost 5 bases and 4 bases respectively, with 12 bases between them. This CDR3 spans 15 amino acids. Per the authors' pipeline: Estimated nucleated cell counts came from reference gene primer amplification. Clones were sequenced by immunoSEQ multiplex PCR, and TCRdb holds only the in-frame ones, with some missing. The V and J calls and clone size were taken over from that table, and D and trimming were inferred from the DNA. The sample includes tens of thousands of clones, roughly 85% of them seen just once. Sequencing was carried out using peripheral blood. This rearrangement joins TRBV6-5 to TRBJ2-6; tentatively, D is TRBD2 (5 bases). This receptor was identified in an older woman with acute or convalescent COVID-19. CDR3 residues: CASSPEGTGANVLTF. In DNA, the CDR3 is TGTGCCAGCAGTCCCGAGGGAACCGGGGCCAACGTCCTGACTTTC.